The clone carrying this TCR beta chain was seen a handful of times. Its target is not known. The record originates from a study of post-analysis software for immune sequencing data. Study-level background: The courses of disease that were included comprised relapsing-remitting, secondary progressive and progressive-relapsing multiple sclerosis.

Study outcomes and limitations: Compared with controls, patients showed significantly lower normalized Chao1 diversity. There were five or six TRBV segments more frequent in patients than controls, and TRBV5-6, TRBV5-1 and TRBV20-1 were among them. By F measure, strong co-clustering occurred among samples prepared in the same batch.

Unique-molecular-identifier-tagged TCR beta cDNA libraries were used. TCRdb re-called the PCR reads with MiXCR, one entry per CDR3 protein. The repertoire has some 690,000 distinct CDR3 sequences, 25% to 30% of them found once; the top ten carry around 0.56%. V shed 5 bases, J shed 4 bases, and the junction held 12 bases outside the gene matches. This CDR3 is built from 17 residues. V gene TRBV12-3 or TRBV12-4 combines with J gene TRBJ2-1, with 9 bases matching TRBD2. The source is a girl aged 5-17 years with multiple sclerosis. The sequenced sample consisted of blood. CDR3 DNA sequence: TGTGCCAGCAGTAATACCGGGACTAGCCAACGATACAATGAGCAGTTCTTC. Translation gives CASSNTGTSQRYNEQFF.